The 20 T cell receptor beta chains reported below all come from one sample, sequenced in a study of blood T cell repertoires in COVID-19. The assay was immunoSEQ multiplex PCR, and TCRdb's table has in-frame clones only and misses some. The sample consists of 350,000 or so clones, 80% to 90% of them appearing once. Specimen: peripheral blood. The source is a man aged 25 to 40 with active or convalescent COVID-19.

V and J are TRBV30 and TRBJ2-7, with a weak D call TRBD1 (6 bases). CDR1 is GTSNPN, CDR2 SVGIG, per germline (reference sequence). The CDR3 runs 13 residues. V gave up 2 bases and J gave up 0 bases, with 8 bases separating them. The CDR3 DNA reads as TGTGCCTGGAGTAAACAGGGCTCCTACGAGCAGTACTTC. Protein sequence: CAWSKQGSYEQYF. The variable domain in full, with the rest retrieved from reference TRBV30 and TRBJ2-7, is SQTIHQWPATLVQPVGSPLSLECTVEGTSNPNLYWYRQAAGRGLQLLFYSVGIGQISSEVPQNLSASRPQDRQFILSSKKLLLSDSGFYLCAWSKQGSYEQYFGPGTRLTVT.

This clone has just a few counts. V gene TRBV7-2 combines with J gene TRBJ2-3; D is perhaps TRBD2 (6 bases). In germline, CDR1 is SGHTA, CDR2 FQGNSA. This CDR3 spans 15 amino acids. V was trimmed by 0 bases and J by 4 bases, leaving 11 bases between them. The DNA of the CDR3 is TGTGCCAGCAGCTTAGCTAGGGACTTAGCAGATACGCAGTATTTT. Amino acid sequence: CASSLARDLADTQYF.

This clone is a singleton in its sample. Here the CDR3 DNA reads TGCAGCGTTGATGGGGGGGCGTCGCTGAGGGAAGATACGCAGTATTTT. Protein sequence: CSVDGGASLREDTQYF. V usage is TRBV29-1 and J usage is TRBJ2-3, with D perhaps TRBD2 (7 bases). Trimming removed 3 bases at V and 5 bases at J, with 21 bases between. The CDR3 is 16 amino acids. Germline CDR1 reads SQVTM; CDR2 reads ANQGSEA.

This chain joins TRBV11-1 and TRBJ1-1, with a tentative D call TRBD1 (5 bases). CDR1 and CDR2 from the germline V gene are SGHAT and FQDESV (reference sequence). Trimming took 5 bases from V and 4 from J, leaving 20 bases between them. CDR3 size: 16 residues. CDR3 in amino acids: CASSDGFGGSRTEAFF. In DNA form, the CDR3 reads TGTGCCAGCAGCGACGGGTTTGGGGGGTCGCGCACTGAAGCTTTCTTT.

The J gene is TRBJ1-5, the V gene TRBV28; D remains ambiguous. Trimming removed 2 bases from V and 0 bases from J, with 11 bases in between. CDR1 is MDHEN, CDR2 SYDVKM, per germline. The CDR3 totals 16 residues. CDR3 coding DNA: TGTGCCAGCAGTTTAAACCCAGGTCATAGCAATCAGCCCCAGCATTTT. This sequence encodes CASSLNPGHSNQPQHF.

J is TRBJ2-3 and V is TRBV11-3; 9 bases agree with TRBD2. Trimming took 4 bases from V and 3 from J; bases not matched to a gene: 5. The CDR3 loop spans 15 amino acids. Per the germline V gene, CDR1 is SGHNT and CDR2 is YENEEA. The CDR3: CASSWRGGRTDTQYF. The CDR3 nucleotides are TGTGCCAGCAGCTGGCGGGGGGGGCGGACAGATACGCAGTATTTT.

The chain combines TRBV2 with TRBJ2-7; D ambiguous. The CDR3 sequence is 10 residues long. With 7 bases removed from V and 3 bases from J, the gap between germline ends came to 4 bases. Germline values: CDR1 SNHLY, CDR2 FYNNEI. In nucleotides, the CDR3 is TGTGCCAGCACCGTCTACGAGCAGTACTTC. Its protein is CASTVYEQYF.

A note on this clone: The sample contains more than one DNA sequence encoding this CDR3. The chain combines TRBV29-1 with TRBJ1-2; D unresolved. The V and J ends lost 0 bases and 5 bases respectively, with 7 bases between them. This CDR3 contains 12 residues. Germline V lookup: CDR1 SQVTM, CDR2 ANQGSEA. DNA of the CDR3: TGCAGCGTTGAAGAAGGCGGATATGGCTACACCTTC. This sequence encodes CSVEEGGYGYTF.

V and J are TRBV7-3 and TRBJ2-3; 9 positions match TRBD1. Germline assignment: CDR1 SGHTA and CDR2 FQGTGA. CDR3 length: 14 amino acids. Trimming at V came to 5 bases and at J to 6 bases, leaving 6 bases not matched to a gene. CDR3 nucleotides: TGTGCCAGCAGCATGGGACAGGGATGGGATACGCAGTATTTT. Protein sequence: CASSMGQGWDTQYF. Filled out from reference TRBV7-3 and TRBJ2-3, the complete variable domain reads GAGVSQTPSNKVTEKGKYVELRCDPISGHTALYWYRQSLGQGPEFLIYFQGTGAADDSGLPNDRFFAVRPEGSVSTLKIQRTERGDSAVYLCASSMGQGWDTQYFGPGTRLTVL.

The chain links TRBV27 to TRBJ2-1; maybe TRBD2 (6 bases). This CDR3 has 14 residues. Trimming cost V 2 bases and J 8 bases, with 13 bases left between them. The germline gives CDR1 MNHEY, CDR2 SMNVEV (reference sequence). CDR3 amino acids: CASSLAGWFDEQFF. The CDR3, as DNA: TGTGCCAGCAGTTTAGCGGGGTGGTTCGATGAGCAGTTCTTC.

The chain has TRBV24-1 and TRBJ2-1; 7 bases match TRBD1. The CDR3 contains 13 residues. V lost 3 bases and J lost 9; bases outside the gene matches: 4. Germline assignment: CDR1 KGHDR and CDR2 SFDVKD. The CDR3 bases are TGTGCCACCAGTGATCTCCAGGGGGTTGAGCAGTTCTTC. It yields the protein CATSDLQGVEQFF.

This chain links TRBV7-2 with TRBJ2-7; D is perhaps TRBD1 (6 bases). The germline CDR1 and CDR2 sequences are SGHTA and FQGNSA. With 0 bases removed from V and 0 bases from J, the gap between germline ends came to 9 bases. CDR3 length equals 15 residues. CDR3 sequence reads: CASSLAGDNSYEQYF. For the CDR3, the DNA is TGTGCCAGCAGCTTAGCGGGGGACAACTCCTACGAGCAGTACTTC.

The rearrangement uses TRBV18 and TRBJ2-1, with TRBD2 matching 8 bases. Per the germline V gene, CDR1 is KGHSH and CDR2 is LQKENI. V dropped 4 bases and J dropped 2; count of bases not matched to a gene: 13. The length of the CDR3 is 18 residues. The CDR3 nucleotides read TGTGCCAGCTCACGGGCCTCCTCAGCGGGAGTCACCTACAATGAGCAGTTCTTC. Translated, it gives CASSRASSAGVTYNEQFF.

The V gene is TRBV20-1, the J gene TRBJ1-5; D unclear. This CDR3 comprises 11 residues. CDR1 is DFQATT and CDR2 is SNEGSKA in the germline V gene (reference sequence). The V end lost 7 bases, the J end lost 11 bases, and 15 bases lay between the germline ends. DNA for the CDR3: TGCAGTGTAGGACGGAGGTTGGCCCAGCATTTT. Residues: CSVGRRLAQHF.

Note on this clone: The sample holds other DNA sequences that translate to the same CDR3. The CDR3 loop reads CASSSGGGTEAFF. The CDR3 region has the DNA TGTGCCAGCTCATCGGGGGGAGGCACTGAAGCTTTCTTT. This chain joins TRBV18 and TRBJ1-1, with D maybe TRBD1 (5 bases). Germline V gene data show CDR1 as KGHSH and CDR2 as LQKENI. This CDR3 region has 13 residues. V lost 5 bases and J lost 4, with 11 bases in between.

The chain joins TRBV4-1 to TRBJ1-1; D uncertain. The CDR3 extends over 15 amino acids. Germline-derived CDR1 and CDR2 are MGHRA and YSYEKL. V gave up 3 bases and J gave up 0 bases, with 11 bases separating them. CDR3 loop: CASSQGFRMNTEAFF. The DNA for the CDR3 is TGCGCCAGCAGCCAGGGCTTCCGCATGAACACTGAAGCTTTCTTT.

The genes are TRBV11-3 and TRBJ2-1; the match to TRBD2 covers 11 bases. Germline CDR1 is SGHNT and CDR2 is YENEEA. This CDR3 spans 17 amino acids. V lost 5 bases and J lost 0; bases outside the gene matches: 6. The CDR3: CASSPGTSGSSYNEQFF. The DNA for the CDR3 is TGTGCCAGCAGCCCCGGGACTAGCGGAAGCTCCTACAATGAGCAGTTCTTC.

V and J are TRBV4-3 and TRBJ2-1, with 8 positions matching TRBD2. The CDR3 sequence is 17 residues long. Trimming cost V 4 bases and J 7 bases; bases outside gene matches: 15. Per the germline V gene, CDR1 is LGHNA and CDR2 is YSLEER. The CDR3 spells CASSRRYGGDYGNEQFF. CDR3 nucleotides: TGCGCCAGCAGCCGCCGTTACGGGGGGGATTATGGGAATGAGCAGTTCTTC.

This clone was found a few times. The rearrangement joins TRBV6-1 to TRBJ1-3; 7 bases line up with TRBD1. V lost 4 bases and J lost 0; bases outside the gene matches: 6. From germline, CDR1 is MNHNS and CDR2 SASEGT. CDR3 size: 16 residues. Here the CDR3 DNA reads TGTGCCAGCAGTGGTAGGGGGCGAAGCTCTGGAAACACCATATATTTT. Protein: CASSGRGRSSGNTIYF.

The chain is built from TRBV19 and TRBJ2-7; a weak D match, TRBD2 (6 bases). CDR1 and CDR2 (germline): LNHDA, SQIVND (reference sequence). This CDR3 spans 13 amino acids. V was cut by 1 base and J by 6 bases, with 10 bases left in between. CDR3 in DNA: TGTGCCAGTAGTATAGGTGCGGGACCCGAGCAGTACTTC. Its translation is CASSIGAGPEQYF.